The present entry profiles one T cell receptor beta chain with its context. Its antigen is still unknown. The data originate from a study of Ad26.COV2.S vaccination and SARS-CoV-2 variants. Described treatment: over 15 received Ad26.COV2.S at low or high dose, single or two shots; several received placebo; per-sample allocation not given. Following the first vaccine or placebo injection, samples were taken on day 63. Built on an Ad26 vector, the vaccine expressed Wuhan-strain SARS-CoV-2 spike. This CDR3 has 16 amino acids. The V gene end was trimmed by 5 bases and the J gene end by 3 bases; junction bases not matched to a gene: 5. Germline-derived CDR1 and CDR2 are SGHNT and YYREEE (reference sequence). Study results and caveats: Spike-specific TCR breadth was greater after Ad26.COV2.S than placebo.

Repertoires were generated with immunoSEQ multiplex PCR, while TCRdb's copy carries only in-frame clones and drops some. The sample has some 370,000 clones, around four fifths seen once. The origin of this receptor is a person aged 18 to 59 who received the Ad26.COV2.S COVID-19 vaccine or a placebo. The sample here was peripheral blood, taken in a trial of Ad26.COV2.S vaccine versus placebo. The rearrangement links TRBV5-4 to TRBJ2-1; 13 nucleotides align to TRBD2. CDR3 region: CASSYRLAGGYNEQFF. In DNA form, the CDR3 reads TGTGCCAGCAGTTACCGACTAGCGGGGGGCTACAATGAGCAGTTCTTC.